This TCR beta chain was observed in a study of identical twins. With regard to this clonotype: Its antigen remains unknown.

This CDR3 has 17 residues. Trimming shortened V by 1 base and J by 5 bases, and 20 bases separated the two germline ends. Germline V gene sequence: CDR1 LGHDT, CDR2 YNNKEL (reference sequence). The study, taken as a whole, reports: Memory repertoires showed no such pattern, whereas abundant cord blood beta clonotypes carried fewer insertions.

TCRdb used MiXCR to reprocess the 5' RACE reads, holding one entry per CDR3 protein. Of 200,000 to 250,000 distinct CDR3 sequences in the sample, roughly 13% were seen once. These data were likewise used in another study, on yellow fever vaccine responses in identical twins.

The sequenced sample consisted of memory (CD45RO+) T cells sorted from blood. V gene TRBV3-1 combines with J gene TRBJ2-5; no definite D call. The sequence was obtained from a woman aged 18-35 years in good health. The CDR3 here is CASSQGLVVGQRETQYF. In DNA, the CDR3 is TGTGCCAGCAGCCAAGGTTTGGTGGTCGGCCAGAGGGAGACCCAGTACTTC.